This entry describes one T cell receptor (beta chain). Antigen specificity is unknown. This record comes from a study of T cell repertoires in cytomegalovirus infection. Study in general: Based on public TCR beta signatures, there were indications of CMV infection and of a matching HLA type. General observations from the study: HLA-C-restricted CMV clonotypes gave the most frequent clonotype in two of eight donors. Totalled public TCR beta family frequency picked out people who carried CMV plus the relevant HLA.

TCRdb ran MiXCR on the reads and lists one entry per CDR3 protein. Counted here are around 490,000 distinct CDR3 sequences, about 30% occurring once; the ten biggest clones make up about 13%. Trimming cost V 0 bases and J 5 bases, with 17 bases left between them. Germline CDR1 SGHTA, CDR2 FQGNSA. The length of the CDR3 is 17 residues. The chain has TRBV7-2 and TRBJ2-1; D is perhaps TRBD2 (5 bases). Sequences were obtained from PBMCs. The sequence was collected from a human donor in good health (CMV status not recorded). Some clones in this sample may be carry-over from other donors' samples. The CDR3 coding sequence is TGTGCCAGCAGCTTAGCGGGGATAAGGGCTAGCAACAATGAGCAGTTCTTC. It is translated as CASSLAGIRASNNEQFF.